Listed below are T cell receptor beta chains from one sample, sequenced in a study of blood T cell repertoires in COVID-19. Profiling relied on immunoSEQ multiplex PCR, and the TCRdb table lists in-frame clones only, not all of them. The data contain 130,000 or so clones, more than 75% of them singletons. The sequencing input was peripheral blood. Receptors originate from a woman in her 50s who had recovered from COVID-19. Both conserved end residues are part of each CDR3. The order of the fields is J gene, CDR3 length, clone size, V gene, D gene, CDR3 DNA, CDR3 protein. A D gene is named only where the DNA matches it firmly. Expanded clones get a size class; other rows say once, few or many, or leave the size out.

j_gene: TRBJ1-6; len: 16; abundance: .; v_gene: TRBV7-8; d_gene: .; CDR3nt: TGTGCCAGCAGCGAAAGTAGGACAGTCTATAATTCACCCCTCCACTTT; CDR3aa: CASSESRTVYNSPLHF
j_gene: TRBJ1-1; len: 13; abundance: .; v_gene: TRBV5-1; d_gene: .; CDR3nt: TGCGCCAGCAGGGCAGTCCGGGGCACTGAAGCTTTCTTT; CDR3aa: CASRAVRGTEAFF
j_gene: TRBJ2-3; len: 13; abundance: .; v_gene: TRBV11-2; d_gene: .; CDR3nt: TGTGCCAGCAGCTTGACTAGCACAGATACGCAGTATTTT; CDR3aa: CASSLTSTDTQYF
j_gene: TRBJ1-2; len: 15; abundance: .; v_gene: TRBV6-5; d_gene: TRBD1; CDR3nt: TGTGCCAGCAGTTACTCGGGACAGCATAACTATGGCTACACCTTC; CDR3aa: CASSYSGQHNYGYTF
j_gene: TRBJ2-6; len: 19; abundance: .; v_gene: TRBV7-6; d_gene: .; CDR3nt: TGTGCCAGCAGCTTATTGGCGGCCGGATTCTACTCTGGGGCCAACGTCCTGACTTTC; CDR3aa: CASSLLAAGFYSGANVLTF
j_gene: TRBJ2-7; len: 12; abundance: many; v_gene: TRBV7-2; d_gene: TRBD2; CDR3nt: TGTGCCAGCAGCCGACTAGCGAACGAGCAGTACTTC; CDR3aa: CASSRLANEQYF
j_gene: TRBJ2-7; len: 13; abundance: .; v_gene: TRBV12-3/TRBV12-4; d_gene: TRBD1; CDR3nt: TGTGCCAGCAGTTTAGAGACAGGGAATGAGCAGTACTTC; CDR3aa: CASSLETGNEQYF
j_gene: TRBJ2-7; len: 16; abundance: .; v_gene: TRBV18; d_gene: TRBD2; CDR3nt: TGTGCCAGCTCACCACAGGGAGTAGCGGGGGACCACGAGCAGTACTTC; CDR3aa: CASSPQGVAGDHEQYF
j_gene: TRBJ2-5; len: 13; abundance: once; v_gene: TRBV18; d_gene: TRBD1; CDR3nt: TGTGCCAGCTCAGCGGGACAGGAAGAGACCCAGTACTTC; CDR3aa: CASSAGQEETQYF
j_gene: TRBJ1-1; len: 13; abundance: .; v_gene: TRBV9; d_gene: .; CDR3nt: TGTGCCAGTGGGAGGGGCATGAACACTGAAGCTTTCTTT; CDR3aa: CASGRGMNTEAFF
j_gene: TRBJ1-5; len: 14; abundance: .; v_gene: TRBV7-2; d_gene: .; CDR3nt: TGTGCCAGCAGCCATGGCCCGGGGAATCAGCCCCAGCATTTT; CDR3aa: CASSHGPGNQPQHF
j_gene: TRBJ1-5; len: 15; abundance: .; v_gene: TRBV28; d_gene: .; CDR3nt: TGTGCCAGCAGTTTTCTTCAGAATTTCAATCAGCCCCAGCATTTT; CDR3aa: CASSFLQNFNQPQHF
j_gene: TRBJ1-5; len: 17; abundance: .; v_gene: TRBV19; d_gene: TRBD1; CDR3nt: TGTGCCAGTAGTATAGGCCGGGGACAGGGGTCCGCTCAGCCCCAGCATTTT; CDR3aa: CASSIGRGQGSAQPQHF
j_gene: TRBJ2-7; len: 12; abundance: once; v_gene: TRBV6-2/TRBV6-3; d_gene: .; CDR3nt: TGTGCCAGCAGTAAGTCAGACTACGAGCAGTACTTC; CDR3aa: CASSKSDYEQYF
j_gene: TRBJ2-2; len: 14; abundance: .; v_gene: TRBV18; d_gene: .; CDR3nt: TGTGCCAGCTCACCCGAAGTCGGCACCGGGGAGCTGTTTTTT; CDR3aa: CASSPEVGTGELFF
j_gene: TRBJ2-1; len: 16; abundance: .; v_gene: TRBV19; d_gene: .; CDR3nt: TGTGCCAGCGGGAGGCTAGCGGACAGCTCCTACAATGAGCAGTTCTTC; CDR3aa: CASGRLADSSYNEQFF
j_gene: TRBJ2-6; len: 15; abundance: .; v_gene: TRBV2; d_gene: .; CDR3nt: TGTGCCAGCACCCGAGCAGGGGCTGGGGCCAACGTCCTGACTTTC; CDR3aa: CASTRAGAGANVLTF
j_gene: TRBJ1-1; len: 17; abundance: .; v_gene: TRBV7-9; d_gene: TRBD1; CDR3nt: TGTGCCAGCAGCCCTCAACCCAAACAGGGGGTGAACACTGAAGCTTTCTTT; CDR3aa: CASSPQPKQGVNTEAFF
j_gene: TRBJ2-5; len: 12; abundance: .; v_gene: TRBV5-1; d_gene: .; CDR3nt: TGCGCCAGCAAGAGCGGCGAAGAGACCCAGTACTTC; CDR3aa: CASKSGEETQYF
j_gene: TRBJ1-1; len: 15; abundance: .; v_gene: TRBV7-9; d_gene: TRBD1; CDR3nt: TGTGCCAGCAGCTCAACGACAGGGTCGAGGACTGAAGCTTTCTTT; CDR3aa: CASSSTTGSRTEAFF
j_gene: TRBJ2-1; len: 18; abundance: .; v_gene: TRBV4-1; d_gene: TRBD2; CDR3nt: TGCGCCAGCAGCCAAGGGGTCCTAGCGGGGGTTCGGGCCAATGAGCAGTTCTTC; CDR3aa: CASSQGVLAGVRANEQFF
j_gene: TRBJ2-3; len: 18; abundance: .; v_gene: TRBV13; d_gene: TRBD2; CDR3nt: TGTGCCAGCAGCTTAAATCTAGCGGGAGGGCCAAGCACAGATACGCAGTATTTT; CDR3aa: CASSLNLAGGPSTDTQYF
j_gene: TRBJ1-5; len: 15; abundance: .; v_gene: TRBV7-2; d_gene: TRBD1; CDR3nt: TGTGCCAGCAGCTTTAGGGGGACAGGGGCCCAGCCCCAGCATTTT; CDR3aa: CASSFRGTGAQPQHF
j_gene: TRBJ2-3; len: 15; abundance: .; v_gene: TRBV7-2; d_gene: TRBD2; CDR3nt: TGTGCCAGCAGCTTGTATAGCGGGGCCACAGATACGCAGTATTTT; CDR3aa: CASSLYSGATDTQYF
j_gene: TRBJ2-7; len: 13; abundance: once; v_gene: TRBV11-3; d_gene: TRBD1; CDR3nt: TGTGCCAGCAGCCGACAGGGGGGCTACGAGCAGTACTTC; CDR3aa: CASSRQGGYEQYF
j_gene: TRBJ1-1; len: 12; abundance: .; v_gene: TRBV11-2; d_gene: TRBD1; CDR3nt: TGTGCCAGCAGCTTAGGAAGGGGGCAGGGCGGCTTT; CDR3aa: CASSLGRGQGGF
j_gene: TRBJ2-7; len: 15; abundance: medium-sized; v_gene: TRBV7-9; d_gene: .; CDR3nt: TGTGCCAGCATAGGTAACCCGGGACTTCCCTACGAGCAGTACTTC; CDR3aa: CASIGNPGLPYEQYF
j_gene: TRBJ2-5; len: 15; abundance: .; v_gene: TRBV6-5; d_gene: .; CDR3nt: TGTGCCAGCAGTTTCACATTAAACAGGCAAGAGACCCAGTACTTC; CDR3aa: CASSFTLNRQETQYF
j_gene: TRBJ2-7; len: 14; abundance: .; v_gene: TRBV29-1; d_gene: .; CDR3nt: TGCAGCGTTGAGCTCGCGAAGCCTCCCTACGAGCAGTACTTC; CDR3aa: CSVELAKPPYEQYF